The 27 T cell receptor beta chains listed next were all sequenced from one sample in a study of CD8 T cells in ankylosing spondylitis (TCRdb year 2017). Summary of the overall study and its limitations: A TCR beta motif made up of seven or eight highly homologous amino acid variants appeared to be characteristic of blood from ankylosing spondylitis patients.

The method behind the library was 5' RACE. TCRdb records Illumina HiSeq 2500 as the sequencer. TCRdb handled the public reads itself, with Q25 trimming in fastp and clone calling in MiXCR, and kept productive beta chains. Each entry merges the rows of one CDR3 protein and shows their most common DNA and genes. Present in this sample are roughly 370,000 distinct CDR3 sequences, 20% to 25% of which were seen just once. The top ten constitute around 17% of the sample. These receptors are not linked to any known antigen. The sequenced material came from blood, either unsorted or a sorted T cell fraction (not recorded which). These receptors were obtained from a male donor with ankylosing spondylitis.

The chain is built from TRBV5-1 and TRBJ2-2; D might be TRBD1 (5 bases). V was cut by 0 bases and J by 4 bases, with 13 bases left in between. The CDR3 consists of 16 residues. CDR1 SGHRS and CDR2 YFSETQ come from the germline V gene. CDR3 residues: CASSLVGHPSTGELFF. DNA for the CDR3: TGCGCCAGCAGCTTGGTTGGACACCCAAGCACCGGGGAGCTGTTTTTT.

Only a few counts were recorded for this clonotype. The V gene is TRBV20-1, the J gene TRBJ2-2, with TRBD2 matching over 7 bases. Germline assignment: CDR1 DFQATT and CDR2 SNEGSKA (reference sequence). Trimming cost V 6 bases and J 5 bases; bases outside gene matches: 9. This CDR3 has 14 residues. CDR3 protein: CSANAGVGTGELFF. The CDR3 DNA is TGCAGTGCGAACGCGGGAGTGGGAACCGGGGAGCTGTTTTTT.

The chain uses TRBV10-3 and TRBJ1-6; D unresolved. Germline CDR1 and CDR2: ENHRY and SYGVKD. The CDR3 is 13 amino acids. Trimming left V 8 bases short and J 7 bases short, with 12 bases between. The CDR3 is CAISFQENSPLHF. CDR3 nucleotides: TGTGCCATCTCTTTTCAGGAAAATTCACCCCTCCACTTT.

The rearrangement uses TRBV12-3 or TRBV12-4 and TRBJ1-5, with a possible D match to TRBD1 (5 bases). The CDR3 length is 17 residues. V lost 5 bases, J lost 0 bases, and 17 bases lay in between. The CDR3 sequence is CASSGVVGAYSNQPQHF. The CDR3 DNA follows: TGTGCCAGCAGTGGGGTGGTCGGGGCCTATAGCAATCAGCCCCAGCATTTT.

This chain connects TRBV10-3 to TRBJ1-5; D remains unclear. The germline V gene has CDR1 ENHRY and CDR2 SYGVKD. Trimming cost V 6 bases and J 4 bases, with 10 bases left between them. This CDR3 has 13 residues. CDR3 amino acids: CAISEDQNQPQHF. DNA of the CDR3: TGTGCCATCAGCGAGGATCAGAATCAGCCCCAGCATTTT.

V gene TRBV10-1 combines with J gene TRBJ2-7; TRBD1 matches 11 bases. CDR3 size: 15 residues. With V trimmed by 3 bases and J by 4 bases, 5 bases remained unmatched. The germline gives CDR1 WNHNN, CDR2 SYGVQD (reference sequence). The CDR3 spells CASSEGTGGRYEQYF. The DNA for the CDR3 is TGCGCCAGCAGTGAAGGGACAGGGGGAAGATACGAGCAGTACTTC.

This clonotype has a handful of counts. The gene calls are TRBV6-5 and TRBJ2-1; D not certain. This CDR3 is built from 14 residues. Germline lookup yields CDR1 MNHEY and CDR2 SVGAGI. Deletions cut 0 bases from V and 3 bases from J, with 6 bases between. The CDR3 nucleotides are TGTGCCAGCAGTTACTCGATATTCTACAATGAGCAGTTCTTC. Its protein product is CASSYSIFYNEQFF.

This sequence joins TRBV20-1 and TRBJ2-5, with D hard to call. Germline V gives CDR1 DFQATT, CDR2 SNEGSKA (reference sequence). With 1 base removed from V and 5 bases from J, the gap between germline ends came to 11 bases. This CDR3 is built from 13 residues. CDR3 amino acids: CSARGDGPETQYF. Written as DNA, the CDR3 is TGCAGTGCTAGAGGCGACGGGCCGGAGACCCAGTACTTC.

The sample holds a few counts of this clonotype. The J gene is TRBJ2-7, the V gene TRBV5-1, with D uncertain. Germline V gene lookup returns CDR1 SGHRS and CDR2 YFSETQ. The CDR3 covers 14 residues. The V end was cut by 0 bases, the J end by 4 bases, with 11 bases between. DNA of the CDR3: TGCGCCAGCAGCTTGGTAGACCGTATATACGAGCAGTACTTC. Its translation is CASSLVDRIYEQYF.

This chain links TRBV30 with TRBJ2-7; 9 nucleotides agree with TRBD1. Losses at the gene ends were 8 bases for V and 5 bases for J; bases not matched to a gene: 10. This CDR3 has 13 residues. Per the germline V gene, CDR1 is GTSNPN and CDR2 is SVGIG (reference sequence). The CDR3 loop reads CARGTGINNEQYF. The DNA of the CDR3 is TGTGCCAGGGGGACAGGGATTAACAACGAGCAGTACTTC.

The chain couples TRBV5-1 to TRBJ2-2, with 13 positions matching TRBD2. CDR1 and CDR2 from the germline V gene are SGHRS and YFSETQ. This CDR3 comprises 18 residues. V shed 5 bases, J shed 0 bases, and the junction held 7 bases outside the gene matches. In nucleotides, the CDR3 is TGCGCCAGCAGGCACCCGGGACTAGCGGGGACGAACACCGGGGAGCTGTTTTTT. Amino acid sequence: CASRHPGLAGTNTGELFF.

The chain uses TRBV4-1 and TRBJ1-1; TRBD1 might be the D (5 bases). The CDR3 consists of 14 residues. V was trimmed by 1 base and J by 5 bases, leaving 11 bases between them. Germline CDR1 is MGHRA and CDR2 is YSYEKL. CDR3 amino acids: CASSQVGGGTEAFF. CDR3 coding DNA: TGCGCCAGCAGCCAAGTTGGGGGAGGTACTGAAGCTTTCTTT.

The chain combines TRBV12-3 or TRBV12-4 with TRBJ1-5, with a tentative D call TRBD1 (5 bases). V lost 8 bases, J lost 4 bases, and 12 bases lay in between. The CDR3 length is 13 residues. The CDR3 spells CASADRENQPQHF. The CDR3 nucleotides read TGTGCCAGCGCAGACAGAGAGAATCAGCCCCAGCATTTT.

This clonotype occurred a few times. The rearrangement uses TRBV3-1 and TRBJ2-4; D remains ambiguous. The V end was cut by 6 bases, the J end by 11 bases, with 11 bases between. Germline V gene sequence: CDR1 LGHDT, CDR2 YNNKEL (reference sequence). This CDR3 is built from 11 residues. This CDR3 is CASRKANLQYF. The DNA for the CDR3 is TGTGCCAGCAGGAAGGCCAATCTTCAGTACTTC.

The chain uses TRBV12-3 or TRBV12-4 and TRBJ2-1; D is possibly TRBD1 or TRBD2 (6 bases each). Deletions cut 2 bases from V and 1 base from J, with 9 bases between. The CDR3 has 15 residues. This chain's CDR3 is CASSLRGVSYNEQFF. CDR3 coding DNA: TGTGCCAGCAGTTTAAGGGGGGTGTCCTACAATGAGCAGTTCTTC.

This clonotype has only a few counts. J is TRBJ2-5 and V is TRBV29-1; 8 positions match TRBD2. The ends lost 7 bases at V and 7 bases at J; junction bases unmatched: 14. Per germline, CDR1 SQVTM and CDR2 ANQGSEA. The CDR3 extends over 14 amino acids. The CDR3 spells CSATSTSGLGTQYF. CDR3 sequence (DNA): TGCAGCGCAACGAGCACTAGCGGCCTTGGGACCCAGTACTTC.

This clonotype has only a few counts. The chain uses TRBV2 and TRBJ2-1; the match to TRBD2 covers 13 bases. This CDR3 has 14 amino acids. CDR1 SNHLY and CDR2 FYNNEI come from the germline V gene. Trimming removed 8 bases from V and 6 bases from J; junction bases left unmatched: 4. The CDR3 here is CASGLAGESNEQFF. As DNA, the CDR3 is TGTGCCAGCGGACTAGCGGGGGAGTCCAATGAGCAGTTCTTC.

The chain has TRBV5-1 and TRBJ2-2, with TRBD2 matching over 14 bases. The trim removed 4 bases at V and 4 bases at J, leaving 9 bases unmatched. CDR1 and CDR2 from the germline V gene are SGHRS and YFSETQ. The CDR3 covers 18 residues. The CDR3 spells CASSRSGTSGSGTGELFF. The CDR3 region has the DNA TGCGCCAGCAGCCGTTCCGGGACTAGCGGGAGTGGCACCGGGGAGCTGTTTTTT.

CDR3 sequence: CASIDSGSETQYF. The CDR3 bases are TGTGCCAGCATTGATAGCGGGAGTGAGACCCAGTACTTC. This rearrangement joins TRBV27 to TRBJ2-5, with 9 bases aligning to TRBD2. Losses at the gene ends were 7 bases for V and 5 bases for J; bases not matched to a gene: 5. The CDR3 length is 13 residues. Per germline, CDR1 MNHEY and CDR2 SMNVEV (reference sequence).

This clonotype was seen more than once but under ten times. Written as DNA, the CDR3 is TGTGCCAGCCTAGCGGGGGGGGTCGGCGAGCAGTACTTC. Its protein is CASLAGGVGEQYF. The chain is built from TRBV12-3 or TRBV12-4 and TRBJ2-7; 12 bases map to TRBD2. V lost 8 bases, J lost 6 bases, and 5 bases stayed unmatched. The CDR3 spans 13 residues.

This clonotype was seen a few times. The chain recombines TRBV7-2 with TRBJ2-7; D unclear. Germline CDR1 reads SGHTA; CDR2 reads FQGNSA. V lost 4 bases, J lost 6 bases, and 13 bases lay in between. CDR3 size: 13 residues. In nucleotides, the CDR3 is TGTGCCAGCAGCTCAAGTCCCCAGTCCGAGCAGTACTTC. It specifies CASSSSPQSEQYF.

The genes are TRBV28 and TRBJ2-3; D is ambiguous. V lost 5 bases to trimming and J lost 1 base, with 13 bases between them. Germline V gene lookup returns CDR1 MDHEN and CDR2 SYDVKM. The CDR3 sequence is 15 residues long. CDR3 sequence reads: CASSLRRDGTDTQYF. Written as DNA, the CDR3 is TGTGCCAGCAGTCTTAGGAGAGATGGCACAGATACGCAGTATTTT.

The V gene is TRBV12-3 or TRBV12-4, the J gene TRBJ2-1, with D possibly matching TRBD2 (5 bases). There are 13 residues in the CDR3. The ends were cut back, 6 bases at V and 8 bases at J, with 14 bases in the middle. The chain's CDR3 is CASRLSGSDEQFF. As DNA, the CDR3 is TGTGCCAGCAGACTCTCGGGAAGCGATGAGCAGTTCTTC.

This clonotype was found many times. The chain uses TRBV5-1 and TRBJ2-7; a possible D gene is TRBD1 (5 bases). Germline lookup yields CDR1 SGHRS and CDR2 YFSETQ. The CDR3 runs 14 residues. V was shortened by 0 bases and J by 7 bases, with 14 bases between the two germline ends. CDR3 in amino acids: CASSLVGREGEQYF. For the CDR3, the DNA is TGCGCCAGCAGCTTGGTTGGCAGGGAAGGAGAGCAGTACTTC.

This clonotype has a handful of counts. The chain is built from TRBV20-1 and TRBJ2-7, with D maybe TRBD2 (5 bases). Trimming pared 0 bases from V and 0 bases from J, leaving 15 bases between. This CDR3 comprises 16 residues. CDR1 and CDR2 from the germline V gene are DFQATT and SNEGSKA (reference sequence). CDR3 nucleotide sequence: TGCAGTGCTAGAGATCATGGAGGCGTAAACTCCTACGAGCAGTACTTC. The encoded protein is CSARDHGGVNSYEQYF.

The rearrangement links TRBV3-1 to TRBJ2-1; 14 nucleotides agree with TRBD2. V was pared by 3 bases and J by 1 base, with 14 bases of the junction left unmatched. Germline V lookup: CDR1 LGHDT, CDR2 YNNKEL (reference sequence). The CDR3 is 21 amino acids. The CDR3 loop reads CASSQLSPGLAGVGSYNEQFF. The CDR3 coding sequence is TGTGCCAGCAGCCAGTTATCACCGGGACTAGCGGGAGTAGGATCCTACAATGAGCAGTTCTTC.

This clonotype turned up a few times. J is TRBJ2-7 and V is TRBV6-5, with 12 nucleotides matching TRBD2. The CDR3 is made up of 14 amino acids. Germline V gene lookup returns CDR1 MNHEY and CDR2 SVGAGI. V trimming: 2 bases; J trimming: 5 bases; junction bases outside the gene matches: 1. DNA for the CDR3: TGTGCCAGCAGTTACCGACTAGCGGGAGACGAGCAGTACTTC. Amino acids: CASSYRLAGDEQYF.